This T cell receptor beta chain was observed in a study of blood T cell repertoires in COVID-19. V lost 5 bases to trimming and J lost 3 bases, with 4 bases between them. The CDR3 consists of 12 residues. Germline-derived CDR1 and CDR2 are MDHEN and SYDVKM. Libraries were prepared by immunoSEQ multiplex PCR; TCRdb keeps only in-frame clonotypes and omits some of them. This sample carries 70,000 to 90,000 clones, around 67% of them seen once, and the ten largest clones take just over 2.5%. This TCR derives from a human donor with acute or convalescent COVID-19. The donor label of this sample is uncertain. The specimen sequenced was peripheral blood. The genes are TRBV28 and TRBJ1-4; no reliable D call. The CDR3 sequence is CASSLPNEKLFF. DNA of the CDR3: TGTGCCAGCAGTCTTCCTAATGAAAAACTGTTTTTT.